This TCR beta chain was captured by sequencing in a study of T cells in Graves' hyperthyroidism and ophthalmopathy. Findings and caveats of the study: Peripheral blood also featured most of the thyroid clonotypes expanded above 0.001.

Uncontrolled infection, other autoimmune disease, pregnancy or lactation barred patients from enrollment. TCR beta CDR3 sequences were amplified from RNA transcripts. In the first-round RT-PCR of the TCR CDR3, the HTBI primer set was used. Via MiXCR, TCRdb re-called the multiplex PCR reads, giving one row per CDR3 protein. The table lists more than 500,000 distinct CDR3 sequences, 46% of them singletons, with roughly 20% in the top ten. The CDR3 is made up of 15 amino acids. With V trimmed by 2 bases and J by 3 bases, 4 bases remained unmatched. Germline CDR1 reads MDHEN; CDR2 reads SYDVKM. This clonotype showed up just a few times. Its matching antigen is unknown.

The clonotype was recovered from an adult woman with Graves' disease, either hyperthyroidism or ophthalmopathy (not recorded which). The gene calls are TRBV28 and TRBJ2-5; TRBD2 matches 9 bases. The sample was peripheral blood or thyroid tissue (not recorded which). In DNA, the CDR3 is TGTGCCAGCAGTTTAGCGGGAGGGGAAGAAGAGACCCAGTACTTC. This sequence encodes CASSLAGGEEETQYF.